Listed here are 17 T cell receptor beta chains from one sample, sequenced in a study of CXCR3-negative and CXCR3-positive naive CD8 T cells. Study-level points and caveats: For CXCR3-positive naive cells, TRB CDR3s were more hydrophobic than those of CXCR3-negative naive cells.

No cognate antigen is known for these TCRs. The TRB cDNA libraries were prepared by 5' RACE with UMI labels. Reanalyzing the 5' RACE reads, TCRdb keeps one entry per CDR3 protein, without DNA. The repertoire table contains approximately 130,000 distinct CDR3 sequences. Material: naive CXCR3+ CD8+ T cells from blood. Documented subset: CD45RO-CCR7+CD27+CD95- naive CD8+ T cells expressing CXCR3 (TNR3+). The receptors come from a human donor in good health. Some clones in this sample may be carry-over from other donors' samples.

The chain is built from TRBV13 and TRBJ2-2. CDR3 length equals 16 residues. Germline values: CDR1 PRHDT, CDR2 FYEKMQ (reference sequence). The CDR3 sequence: CASSPVLSGNTGELFF.

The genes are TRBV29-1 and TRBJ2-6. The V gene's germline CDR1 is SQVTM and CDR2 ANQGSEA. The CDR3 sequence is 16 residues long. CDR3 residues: CSVAGTERSGANVLTF.

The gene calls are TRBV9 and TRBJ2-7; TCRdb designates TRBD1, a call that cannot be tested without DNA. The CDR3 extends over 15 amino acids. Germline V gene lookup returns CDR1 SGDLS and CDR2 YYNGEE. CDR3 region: CASSVAWGHTYEQYF. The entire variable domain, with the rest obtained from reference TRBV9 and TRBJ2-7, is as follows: DSGVTQTPKHLITATGQRVTLRCSPRSGDLSVYWYQQSLDQGLQFLIQYYNGEERAKGNILERFSAQQFPDLHSELNLSSLELGDSALYFCASSVAWGHTYEQYFGPGTRLTVT.

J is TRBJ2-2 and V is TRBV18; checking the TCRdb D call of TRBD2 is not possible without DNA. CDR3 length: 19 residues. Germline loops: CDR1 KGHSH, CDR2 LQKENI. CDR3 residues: CASSPSTIPTRNYTGELFF.

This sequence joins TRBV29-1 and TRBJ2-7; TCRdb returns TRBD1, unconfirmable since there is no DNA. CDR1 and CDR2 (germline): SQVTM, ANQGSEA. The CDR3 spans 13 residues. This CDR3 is CSVGVPSSYEQYF.

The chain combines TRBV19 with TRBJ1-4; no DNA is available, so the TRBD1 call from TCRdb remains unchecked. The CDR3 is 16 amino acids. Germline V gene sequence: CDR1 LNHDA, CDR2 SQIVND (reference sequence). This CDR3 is CASSIQPQGANEKLFF. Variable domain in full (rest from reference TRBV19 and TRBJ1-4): DGGITQSPKYLFRKEGQNVTLSCEQNLNHDAMYWYRQDPGQGLRLIYYSQIVNDFQKGDIAEGYSVSREKKESFPLTVTSAQKNPTAFYLCASSIQPQGANEKLFFGSGTQLSVL.

The CDR3 protein is CASSQASRTGDYEQYF. The chain employs TRBV3-1 and TRBJ2-7; lacking DNA, the TRBD1 call made by TCRdb goes unchecked. The V gene's germline CDR1 is LGHDT and CDR2 YNNKEL (reference sequence). The CDR3 consists of 16 residues.

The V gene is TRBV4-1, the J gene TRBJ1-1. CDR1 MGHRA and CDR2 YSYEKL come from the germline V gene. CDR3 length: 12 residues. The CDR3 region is CASSHSNTEAFF.

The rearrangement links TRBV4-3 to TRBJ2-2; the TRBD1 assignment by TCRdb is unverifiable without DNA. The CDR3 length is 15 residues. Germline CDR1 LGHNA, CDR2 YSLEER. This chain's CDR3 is CASSHRDRDTGELFF.

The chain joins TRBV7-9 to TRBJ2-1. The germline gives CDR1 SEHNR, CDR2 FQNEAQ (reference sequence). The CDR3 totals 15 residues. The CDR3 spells CASSLTVSPDNEQFF.

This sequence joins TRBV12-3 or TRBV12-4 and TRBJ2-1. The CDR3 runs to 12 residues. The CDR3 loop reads CASRPDNDEQFF.

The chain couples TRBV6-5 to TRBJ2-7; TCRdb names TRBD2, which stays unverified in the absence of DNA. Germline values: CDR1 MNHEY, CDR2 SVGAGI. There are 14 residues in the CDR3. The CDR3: CASSPPGGSYEQYF.

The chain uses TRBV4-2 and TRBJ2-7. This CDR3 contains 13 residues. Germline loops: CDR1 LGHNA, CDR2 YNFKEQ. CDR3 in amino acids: CASSQAETYEQYF.

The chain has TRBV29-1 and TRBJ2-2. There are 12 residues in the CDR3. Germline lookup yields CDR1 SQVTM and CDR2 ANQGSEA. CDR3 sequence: CSVRGSTGELFF.

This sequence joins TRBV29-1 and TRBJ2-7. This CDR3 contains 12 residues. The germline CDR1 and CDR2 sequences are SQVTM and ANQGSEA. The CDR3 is CSVKQTTYEQYF.

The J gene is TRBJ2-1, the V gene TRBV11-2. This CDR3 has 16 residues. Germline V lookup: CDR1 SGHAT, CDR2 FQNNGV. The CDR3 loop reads CASSLVPAGVYNEQFF.

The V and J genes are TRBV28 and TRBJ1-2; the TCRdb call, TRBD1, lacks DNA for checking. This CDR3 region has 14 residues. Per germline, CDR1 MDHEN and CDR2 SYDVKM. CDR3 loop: CASSSPGRDYGYTF.